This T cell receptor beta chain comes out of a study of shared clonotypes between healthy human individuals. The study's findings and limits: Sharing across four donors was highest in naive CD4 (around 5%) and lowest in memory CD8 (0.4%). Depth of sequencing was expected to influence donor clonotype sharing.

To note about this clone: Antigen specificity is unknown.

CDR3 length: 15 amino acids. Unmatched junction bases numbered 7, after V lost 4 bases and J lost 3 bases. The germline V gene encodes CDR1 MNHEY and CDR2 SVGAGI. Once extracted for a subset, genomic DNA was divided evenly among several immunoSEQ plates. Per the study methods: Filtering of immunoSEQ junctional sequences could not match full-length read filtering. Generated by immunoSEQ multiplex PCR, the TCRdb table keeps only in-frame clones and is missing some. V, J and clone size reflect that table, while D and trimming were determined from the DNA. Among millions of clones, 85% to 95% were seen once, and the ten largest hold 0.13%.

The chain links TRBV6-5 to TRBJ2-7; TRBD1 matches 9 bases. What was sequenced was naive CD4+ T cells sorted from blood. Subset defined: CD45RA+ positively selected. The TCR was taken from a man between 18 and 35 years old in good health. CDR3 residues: CASSSTQTGGYEQYF. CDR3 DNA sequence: TGTGCCAGCAGTTCAACGCAGACAGGGGGCTACGAGCAGTACTTC.